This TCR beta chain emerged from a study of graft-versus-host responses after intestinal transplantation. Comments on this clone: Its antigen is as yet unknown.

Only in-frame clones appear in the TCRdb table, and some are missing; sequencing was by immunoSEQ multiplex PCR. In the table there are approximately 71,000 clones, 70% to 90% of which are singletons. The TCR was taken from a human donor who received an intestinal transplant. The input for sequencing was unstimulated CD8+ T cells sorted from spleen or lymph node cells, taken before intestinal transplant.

The chain's CDR3 is CASSSRQGPMDHRGQPQHF. CDR3 coding DNA: TGTGCCAGCAGTTCTAGACAGGGACCAATGGACCACAGGGGTCAGCCCCAGCATTTT. The chain has TRBV28 and TRBJ1-5; 7 bases are a match to TRBD1. The CDR3 consists of 19 residues. The trim removed 4 bases at V and 6 bases at J, leaving 21 bases unmatched. Germline CDR1 and CDR2: MDHEN and SYDVKM.